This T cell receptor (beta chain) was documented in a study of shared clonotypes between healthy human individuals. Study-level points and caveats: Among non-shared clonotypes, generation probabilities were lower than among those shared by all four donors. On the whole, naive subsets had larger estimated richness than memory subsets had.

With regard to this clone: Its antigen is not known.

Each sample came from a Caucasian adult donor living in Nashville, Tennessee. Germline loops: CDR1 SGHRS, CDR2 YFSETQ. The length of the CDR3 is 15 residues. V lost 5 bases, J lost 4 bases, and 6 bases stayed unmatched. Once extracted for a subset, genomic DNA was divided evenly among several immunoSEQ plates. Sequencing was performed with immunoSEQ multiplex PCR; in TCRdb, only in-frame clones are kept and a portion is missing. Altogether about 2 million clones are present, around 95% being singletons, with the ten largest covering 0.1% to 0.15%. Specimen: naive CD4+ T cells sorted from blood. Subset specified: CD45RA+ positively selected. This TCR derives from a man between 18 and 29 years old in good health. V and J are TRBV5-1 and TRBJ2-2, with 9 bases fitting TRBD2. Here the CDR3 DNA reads TGCGCCAGCAGACAAAGCGGGGGGCTCACCGGGGAGCTGTTTTTT. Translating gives CASRQSGGLTGELFF.